The 17 T cell receptor beta chains in this list originate from one sample, sequenced in a study of blood T cell repertoires in COVID-19. Data came from immunoSEQ multiplex PCR; TCRdb stores just in-frame clones and leaves some out. The profile shows a few hundred thousand clones, roughly 85% of them singletons. What was sequenced was PBMCs or T cells enriched from blood (not recorded which). These receptor sequences come from a woman in her fifties or sixties who had recovered from COVID-19.

The chain couples TRBV29-1 to TRBJ1-1; 11 bases agree with TRBD1. This CDR3 has 14 residues. Unmatched junction bases numbered 10, after V lost 6 bases and J lost 7 bases. In germline, CDR1 is SQVTM, CDR2 ANQGSEA. CDR3 sequence reads: CSVTMDRGLSEAFF. Here the CDR3 DNA reads TGCAGCGTGACAATGGACAGGGGGCTCAGTGAAGCTTTCTTT.

Here the CDR3 DNA reads TGTGCCAGCAGCCGGGACAGACCCAATAGCAATCAGCCCCAGCATTTT. Its protein is CASSRDRPNSNQPQHF. The chain joins TRBV27 to TRBJ1-5; 7 bases map to TRBD1. The V gene's germline CDR1 is MNHEY and CDR2 SMNVEV (reference sequence). The CDR3 loop spans 16 amino acids. V was clipped by 6 bases and J by 0 bases; unmatched bases: 8.

V gene TRBV29-1 combines with J gene TRBJ2-6; 7 bases are shared with TRBD1. Germline V gene lookup returns CDR1 SQVTM and CDR2 ANQGSEA. V lost 6 bases, J lost 0 bases, and 8 bases stayed unmatched. The CDR3 length is 16 residues. CDR3 sequence (DNA): TGCAGCGTGCTGGGACAGACGTTCTCTGGGGCCAACGTCCTGACTTTC. It yields the protein CSVLGQTFSGANVLTF.

This sequence joins TRBV28 and TRBJ1-5; D not resolved. V was clipped by 7 bases and J by 0 bases, with 16 bases between them. Germline values: CDR1 MDHEN, CDR2 SYDVKM. The CDR3 runs to 16 residues. DNA for the CDR3: TGTGCCAGCACCCTGGCCCCACATATTAGCAATCAGCCCCAGCATTTT. Amino acid sequence: CASTLAPHISNQPQHF.

The chain carries TRBV11-2 and TRBJ1-1, with 7 nucleotides matching TRBD1. V lost 0 bases, J lost 5 bases, and 9 bases stayed unmatched. This CDR3 is 16 amino acids long. Germline CDR1 and CDR2: SGHAT and FQNNGV. The CDR3 spells CASSLDPAGGRTEAFF. The CDR3, as DNA: TGTGCCAGCAGCTTAGATCCCGCAGGGGGACGGACTGAAGCTTTCTTT.

The chain is built from TRBV6-2 or TRBV6-3 and TRBJ1-2, with unresolved D. V was cut by 6 bases and J by 0 bases, with 14 bases left in between. CDR3 length: 15 residues. Germline V gene lookup returns CDR1 MNHEY and CDR2 SVGEGT. CDR3: CASSPVPKANYGYTF. The CDR3, as DNA: TGTGCCAGCAGCCCTGTCCCTAAAGCTAACTATGGCTACACCTTC.

The chain recombines TRBV5-6 with TRBJ1-3, with 7 bases identical to TRBD1. Losses at the gene ends were 5 bases for V and 3 bases for J; bases not matched to a gene: 2. This CDR3 spans 13 amino acids. Germline CDR1 reads SGHDT; CDR2 reads YYEEEE. Here the CDR3 reads CASRGTVGNTIYF. The CDR3 DNA reads as TGTGCCAGCAGGGGGACAGTTGGAAACACCATATATTTT.

The rearrangement links TRBV5-1 to TRBJ2-1; 11 positions agree with TRBD2. Germline V CDR1 and CDR2: SGHRS, YFSETQ. There are 15 residues in the CDR3. J was trimmed by 14 bases and V by 0 bases; bases with no gene match: 10. CDR3 DNA sequence: TGCGCCAGCAGCTTGGTACTAGCGGGAGAGGAGGGGAAGTTCTTC. Its translation: CASSLVLAGEEGKFF.

The chain recombines TRBV27 with TRBJ2-7; 8 bases fit TRBD2. Per germline, CDR1 MNHEY and CDR2 SMNVEV (reference sequence). V shed 11 bases, J shed 5 bases, and the junction held 14 bases outside the gene matches. The CDR3 loop spans 14 amino acids. The CDR3 loop is CASRGGSRFNEQYF. As DNA, the CDR3 is TGTGCCTCCCGGGGGGGGTCCCGCTTTAACGAGCAGTACTTC.

The CDR3 sequence: CASSLVRSSSYNEQFF. The CDR3 coding sequence is TGTGCCAGCAGCTTAGTCCGGTCTAGCTCCTACAATGAGCAGTTCTTC. The gene calls are TRBV7-9 and TRBJ2-1; no reliable D call. The CDR3 covers 16 residues. V was pared by 1 base and J by 0 bases, with 10 bases between. Germline assignment: CDR1 SEHNR and CDR2 FQNEAQ (reference sequence).

This clone was seen just once. The CDR3: CAIRASGIYNEQFF. The CDR3 DNA is TGTGCCATCAGGGCTAGCGGAATCTACAATGAGCAGTTCTTC. The V call is TRBV10-3, the J call TRBJ2-1; 7 bases align to TRBD2. J gave up 3 bases and V 6 bases, and 5 bases lay outside the gene matches. Germline CDR1 reads ENHRY; CDR2 reads SYGVKD. CDR3 size: 14 residues.

A remark on this clone: This same CDR3 is encoded by further DNA sequences in the sample. The V gene is TRBV4-2, the J gene TRBJ2-1; 11 bases align to TRBD2. Germline CDR1 LGHNA, CDR2 YNFKEQ. Trimming cost V 1 base and J 4 bases; bases outside gene matches: 0. This CDR3 comprises 15 residues. The CDR3 DNA reads TGTGCCAGCAGCCAAGGACTAGCGGGATACAATGAGCAGTTCTTC. Amino acids: CASSQGLAGYNEQFF.

The chain combines TRBV5-1 with TRBJ2-1, with no clear D. Germline CDR1 reads SGHRS; CDR2 reads YFSETQ. Trimming shortened V by 0 bases and J by 2 bases, and 6 bases separated the two germline ends. The CDR3 spans 14 residues. In DNA form, the CDR3 reads TGCGCCAGCAGCTTGGGCAGTCCCTACAATGAGCAGTTCTTC. It translates to CASSLGSPYNEQFF.

The CDR3 DNA sequence: TGCAGTGCTAGTGGGCTAGCGGGAGCGTACGAGCAGTACTTC. Translation: CSASGLAGAYEQYF. This chain uses TRBV20-1 with TRBJ2-7; 10 nucleotides match TRBD2. V shed 3 bases, J shed 4 bases, and the junction held 6 bases outside the gene matches. Germline CDR1 and CDR2: DFQATT and SNEGSKA (reference sequence). CDR3 length equals 14 residues.

The genes are TRBV19 and TRBJ1-5, with TRBD1 identical over 7 bases. Germline V gene lookup returns CDR1 LNHDA and CDR2 SQIVND (reference sequence). Unmatched junction bases numbered 9, after V lost 3 bases and J lost 4 bases. The CDR3 is made up of 16 amino acids. The CDR3 here is CASSILPGQLNQPQHF. CDR3 bases: TGTGCCAGTAGTATCTTGCCGGGACAGCTAAATCAGCCCCAGCATTTT.

The chain links TRBV19 to TRBJ2-5; D may be TRBD1 (6 bases). CDR3 size: 14 residues. Germline CDR1 reads LNHDA; CDR2 reads SQIVND (reference sequence). The V gene lost 6 bases and the J gene lost 3 bases, with 14 bases spanning the gap. The CDR3 here is CASRRRDTEETQYF. The CDR3 DNA reads TGTGCCAGTAGACGCCGGGACACCGAAGAGACCCAGTACTTC.

The chain recombines TRBV19 with TRBJ1-5, with D unresolved. The CDR3 consists of 16 residues. Per the germline V gene, CDR1 is LNHDA and CDR2 is SQIVND (reference sequence). The ends were cut back, 2 bases at V and 2 bases at J, with 13 bases in the middle. CDR3 coding DNA: TGTGCCAGTAGTATATTGGGCCCAGCGGGCAATCAGCCCCAGCATTTT. Its translation: CASSILGPAGNQPQHF. Drawing the rest from reference TRBV19 and TRBJ1-5, the complete variable domain is DGGITQSPKYLFRKEGQNVTLSCEQNLNHDAMYWYRQDPGQGLRLIYYSQIVNDFQKGDIAEGYSVSREKKESFPLTVTSAQKNPTAFYLCASSILGPAGNQPQHFGDGTRLSIL.